The next 9 T cell receptor beta chains were all read from a single sample in a study of T-cell reconstitution after alpha-beta-depleted transplantation in children. This sample's TCRbeta library carried unique molecular identifier barcodes. In TCRdb, the PCR reads were re-called with MiXCR into one record per CDR3 protein. The table includes about 500,000 distinct CDR3 sequences, approximately 32% detected once. The source material was PBMCs from the stem cell graft donor, sampled from the stem cell graft. All receptors derive from a human donor who donated a stem cell graft to a child with aplastic anemia.

The chain carries TRBV7-2 and TRBJ2-5, with 8 bases fitting TRBD2. This CDR3 contains 15 residues. The trim removed 2 bases at V and 5 bases at J, leaving 7 bases unmatched. Per the germline V gene, CDR1 is SGHTA and CDR2 is FQGNSA. In nucleotides, the CDR3 is TGTGCCAGCAGCTTAAGGGTGGTAGCGGGGGAGACCCAGTACTTC. Translating it yields CASSLRVVAGETQYF.

CDR3 sequence (DNA): TGCAGCGTCGGAAACGCAGCCGGGACAGTTAATGAAAAACTGTTTTTT. The encoded protein is CSVGNAAGTVNEKLFF. The V call is TRBV29-1, the J call TRBJ1-4; 7 nucleotides align to TRBD1. The CDR3 has 16 residues. V was pared by 6 bases and J by 4 bases, with 14 bases of the junction left unmatched. Per germline, CDR1 SQVTM and CDR2 ANQGSEA.

This clonotype was counted a few times. This chain uses TRBV28 with TRBJ2-7, with D tentatively TRBD1 (5 bases). This CDR3 spans 15 amino acids. The germline CDR1 and CDR2 sequences are MDHEN and SYDVKM. Trimming stripped 2 bases from V and 2 bases from J, with 13 bases between. For the CDR3, the DNA is TGTGCCAGCAGTTTAGGGCCAGGGTACCCCTACGAGCAGTACTTC. This translates into CASSLGPGYPYEQYF.

The V gene is TRBV5-2, the J gene TRBJ2-2; the tabulated D call, TRBD2, remains unverified against the DNA. TRBV5-2 is listed as a pseudogene. There are 14 residues in the CDR3. CDR3: CAMGPGLNTGELFF. For the CDR3, the DNA is TGTGCCATGGGCCCGGGGCTGAACACCGGGGAGCTGTTTTTT.

V and J are TRBV6-1 and TRBJ2-6, with a weak D call TRBD2 (7 bases). The CDR3 is 18 amino acids. Germline V gene lookup returns CDR1 MNHNS and CDR2 SASEGT. The V gene lost 7 bases and the J gene lost 0 bases, with 19 bases spanning the gap. The chain's CDR3 is CASMTGLVPYSGANVLTF. DNA for the CDR3: TGTGCCAGCATGACAGGACTAGTCCCTTACTCTGGGGCCAACGTCCTGACTTTC.

This clonotype was seen only a few times. J is TRBJ2-7 and V is TRBV4-2; 13 bases line up with TRBD2. Germline V gives CDR1 LGHNA, CDR2 YNFKEQ. Trimming took 5 bases from V and 6 from J; bases not matched to a gene: 7. CDR3 length equals 15 residues. CDR3 DNA sequence: TGTGCCAGCAGCGCCAGGACTAGCGGGAGTAGCGAGCAGTACTTC. This translates into CASSARTSGSSEQYF.

The V call is TRBV29-1, the J call TRBJ1-3; a weak D match, TRBD1 (6 bases). Germline V gene sequence: CDR1 SQVTM, CDR2 ANQGSEA. V dropped 3 bases and J dropped 0 bases, with 9 bases sitting between them. CDR3 length equals 14 residues. The CDR3 reads CSVDGTISGNTIYF. In DNA, the CDR3 is TGCAGCGTTGACGGGACAATCTCTGGAAACACCATATATTTT.

This chain uses TRBV27 with TRBJ2-2; D unresolved. Germline V gives CDR1 MNHEY, CDR2 SMNVEV (reference sequence). The CDR3 consists of 16 residues. V lost 7 bases, J lost 0 bases, and 15 bases lay in between. CDR3 coding DNA: TGTGCCAGCACCCTATTAGGTACAGCGAACACCGGGGAGCTGTTTTTT. Protein sequence: CASTLLGTANTGELFF.

The chain uses TRBV7-2 and TRBJ2-7; TRBD2 is a possible D gene (7 bases). Germline V gene data show CDR1 as SGHTA and CDR2 as FQGNSA. The V gene lost 3 bases and the J gene lost 6 bases, with 18 bases spanning the gap. CDR3 size: 15 residues. Here the CDR3 reads CASSFQSGGPFEQYF. CDR3 bases: TGTGCCAGCAGCTTTCAATCGGGGGGCCCGTTCGAGCAGTACTTC.